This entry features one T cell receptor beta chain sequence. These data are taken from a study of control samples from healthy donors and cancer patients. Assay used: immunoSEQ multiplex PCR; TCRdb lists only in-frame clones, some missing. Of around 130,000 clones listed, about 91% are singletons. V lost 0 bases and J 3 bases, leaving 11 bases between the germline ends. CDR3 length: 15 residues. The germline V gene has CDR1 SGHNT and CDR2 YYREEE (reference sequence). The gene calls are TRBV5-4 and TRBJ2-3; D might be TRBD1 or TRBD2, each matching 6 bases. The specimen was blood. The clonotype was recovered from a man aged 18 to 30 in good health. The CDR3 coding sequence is TGTGCCAGCAGCTTGGCCACGGGGGCGACAGATACGCAGTATTTT. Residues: CASSLATGATDTQYF.